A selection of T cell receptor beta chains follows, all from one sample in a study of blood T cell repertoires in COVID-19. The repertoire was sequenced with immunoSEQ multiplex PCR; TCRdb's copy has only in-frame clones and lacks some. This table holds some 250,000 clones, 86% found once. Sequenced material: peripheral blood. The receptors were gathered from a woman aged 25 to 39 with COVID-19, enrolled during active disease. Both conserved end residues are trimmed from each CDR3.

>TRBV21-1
ASRPGQGVNEQF
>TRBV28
ASSLWLEGTDTQY
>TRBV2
ASSESLGQGNQPQH
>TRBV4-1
ASSQGGTAAYEQY
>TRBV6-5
ASGGSGLYTDTQY
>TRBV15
ATSKKGDGTYEQY
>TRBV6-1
ASSEWGRTDTQY
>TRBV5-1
ASSYGTATYNEQF
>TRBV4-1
ASSHRTGREKLF
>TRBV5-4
ASSFGQSTDTQY
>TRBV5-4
ASSLDRLASYEQY
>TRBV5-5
ASSKRTGYNSPLH
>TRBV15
ATSSDRVGHSPLH
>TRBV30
AGVGDFPSYEQY
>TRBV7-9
ASSPGQGDEKLF
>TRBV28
ASGLRVRETQY
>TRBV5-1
ASSLGAGETQY
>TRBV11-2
ASSLAGGLETQY
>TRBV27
ASSLFGTGDTEAF
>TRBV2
ASGSGQGVFATNEKLF
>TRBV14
ASSVIPGGGDIQY
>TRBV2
ASSGTQNSNQPQH
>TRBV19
ASSRWNTEAF
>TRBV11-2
ASSLVGQGATGELF
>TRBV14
ASSQDVGTGGYEQY
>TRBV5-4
ASSLRTSGDYNEQF
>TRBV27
ASSRGGSYEQY
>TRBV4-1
ASSQGGTLPGGEKLF
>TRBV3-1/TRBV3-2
ASSQDFGQGSGYT
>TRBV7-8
ASSRFFGGHYEQY
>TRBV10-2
ASSTGTGGLYNSPLH
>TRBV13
ASSLGQGGELF
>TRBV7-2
ASSYRGGYQETQY
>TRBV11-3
ASSLRQGNHNEQF
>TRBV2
ASRDDRVWGEKLF
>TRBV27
ASSSAGTRNTEAF
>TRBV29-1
SVGTGGPNTEAF
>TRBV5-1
ASSAASGGPLGETQY
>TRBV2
ASRSPGTSPNEQF
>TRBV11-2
ASSPTGRSYEQY
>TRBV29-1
SVEMGGREQY
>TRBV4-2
ASSPGTGTYEQY
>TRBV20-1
SARDAR
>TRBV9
ASTLGGGRVETQY
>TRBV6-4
ASSERAHTEAF
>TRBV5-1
ASSLPEVQGTEAF